A single sample gave rise to the 11 T cell receptor beta chains below, sequenced in a study of response to subunit inactivated influenza vaccine. MiXCR, run by TCRdb on the RT-PCR reads, gives a single entry per CDR3 protein. Of about 800,000 distinct CDR3 sequences in the sample, approximately 21% were seen once. Source: PBMCs from blood, taken around 5 days after vaccination. Receptors originate from a man aged 50-60 years who received an inactivated influenza vaccine.

This clonotype was seen a handful of times. This chain links TRBV12-3 or TRBV12-4 with TRBJ2-2; 7 bases match TRBD2. V lost 8 bases, J lost 2 bases, and 2 bases stayed unmatched. The CDR3 has 13 residues. The CDR3 here is CASWGGNTGELFF. The CDR3 DNA is TGTGCCAGCTGGGGGGGTAACACCGGGGAGCTGTTTTTT.

This clonotype was counted only a few times. The rearrangement links TRBV3-1 to TRBJ2-3; D unresolved. The V end was cut by 0 bases, the J end by 6 bases, with 19 bases between. This CDR3 contains 17 residues. Germline CDR1 and CDR2: LGHDT and YNNKEL (reference sequence). This CDR3 is CASSQDQRAILTDTQYF. CDR3 sequence (DNA): TGTGCCAGCAGCCAAGATCAAAGAGCTATATTAACGGATACGCAGTATTTT.

The V call is TRBV5-6, the J call TRBJ1-6, with 9 bases fitting TRBD1. Trimming removed 4 bases from V and 5 bases from J; junction bases left unmatched: 4. Germline V gene sequence: CDR1 SGHDT, CDR2 YYEEEE. This CDR3 is built from 15 residues. CDR3 region: CASSGGDRDNSPLHF. The CDR3 nucleotides are TGTGCCAGCAGCGGCGGGGACAGGGATAATTCACCCCTCCACTTT.

The table lists this clonotype with a few counts. In DNA, the CDR3 is TGTGCCAGCAGTCCCCTCGGGGGCAACGGGGAGCTGTTTTTT. Protein sequence: CASSPLGGNGELFF. The V gene is TRBV28, the J gene TRBJ2-2, with D possibly being TRBD1 or TRBD2 (6 bases each). From germline, CDR1 is MDHEN and CDR2 SYDVKM. This CDR3 has 14 residues. With 5 bases removed from V and 7 bases from J, the gap between germline ends came to 14 bases.

The V and J genes are TRBV3-1 and TRBJ2-3; no reliable D call. The CDR3 runs to 15 residues. V was shortened by 2 bases and J by 4 bases, with 13 bases between the two germline ends. Germline assignment: CDR1 LGHDT and CDR2 YNNKEL (reference sequence). The CDR3 loop is CASSQTPSVADTQYF. CDR3 in DNA: TGTGCCAGCAGCCAAACTCCTAGTGTTGCAGATACGCAGTATTTT.

This clonotype was recorded at least ten times. The chain recombines TRBV24-1 with TRBJ1-2; a possible D gene is TRBD1 (6 bases). Germline V lookup: CDR1 KGHDR, CDR2 SFDVKD. Trimming pared 3 bases from V and 8 bases from J, leaving 12 bases between. The CDR3 covers 13 residues. This chain's CDR3 is CATSDRQGRGYTF. The CDR3 coding sequence is TGTGCCACCAGTGATCGGCAGGGGAGAGGCTACACCTTC.

This sequence joins TRBV7-3 and TRBJ2-3; D possibly matches TRBD1 or TRBD2 (5 bases each). Germline CDR1 SGHTA, CDR2 FQGTGA. This CDR3 spans 14 amino acids. V was shortened by 5 bases and J by 11 bases, with 20 bases between the two germline ends. CDR3 residues: CASSLTDGTRMQYF. The CDR3, as DNA: TGTGCCAGCAGCCTCACGGACGGGACCCGTATGCAGTATTTT. The whole variable domain, remainder taken from reference TRBV7-3 and TRBJ2-3, is GAGVSQTPSNKVTEKGKYVELRCDPISGHTALYWYRQSLGQGPEFLIYFQGTGAADDSGLPNDRFFAVRPEGSVSTLKIQRTERGDSAVYLCASSLTDGTRMQYFGPGTRLTVL.

This clonotype was seen a few times. The chain links TRBV12-3 or TRBV12-4 to TRBJ2-1; TRBD2 matches at 10 bases. The CDR3 spans 15 residues. The J segment lost 6 bases and the V segment lost 5 bases, leaving 7 bases of the junction unmatched. The CDR3 nucleotides are TGTGCCAGCAGTCCTAAGCGGGGGGGCAGCAATGAGCAGTTCTTC. The encoded protein is CASSPKRGGSNEQFF.

A few counts support this clonotype. V gene TRBV4-2 combines with J gene TRBJ2-4, with D maybe TRBD1 (6 bases). This CDR3 spans 15 amino acids. Germline V lookup: CDR1 LGHNA, CDR2 YNFKEQ. With 4 bases removed from V and 5 bases from J, the gap between germline ends came to 15 bases. The CDR3: CASSPPDSLQNIQYF. The CDR3 coding sequence is TGTGCCAGCAGCCCCCCGGACAGTCTACAAAACATTCAGTACTTC.

This clonotype has more than one count but fewer than ten. This chain joins TRBV27 and TRBJ1-2, with 9 positions matching TRBD1. The CDR3 is 14 residues long. V lost 5 bases and J lost 4; bases outside the gene matches: 5. Germline lookup yields CDR1 MNHEY and CDR2 SMNVEV (reference sequence). The chain's CDR3 is CASSPGQGSYGYTF. The CDR3 DNA reads TGTGCCAGCAGTCCCGGACAGGGGAGCTATGGCTACACCTTC.

V gene TRBV12-3 or TRBV12-4 combines with J gene TRBJ1-1; TRBD1 is a possible D gene (5 bases). The germline V and J ends were trimmed by 7 bases and 3 bases, with 18 bases remaining between them. This CDR3 region has 15 residues. The CDR3 DNA follows: TGTGCCAGCACCCGCCCTGCAGGGCGGCACACTGAAGCTTTCTTT. Amino acids: CASTRPAGRHTEAFF.